The source of this TCR beta chain is a study of T cells in Graves' hyperthyroidism and ophthalmopathy. This clonotype was detected ten times or more. From RNA transcripts, TCR beta CDR3 regions were amplified. A set of HTBI primers served as the primers for a first-round RT-PCR of the TCR CDR3. MiXCR, applied by TCRdb to the multiplex PCR reads, yields one record per CDR3 protein. The table has roughly 500,000 distinct CDR3 sequences, 24% seen once. The germline V and J ends were trimmed by 6 bases and 2 bases, with 17 bases remaining between them. The CDR3 sequence is 15 residues long. Germline V gene data show CDR1 as SGHTA and CDR2 as FQGNSA.

The TCR sequence derives from a woman in her twenties or thirties with Graves' ophthalmopathy. What was sequenced was blood. The chain has TRBV7-2 and TRBJ2-7; D is undetermined. The CDR3 bases are TGTGCCAGCAGGACTGGACCGTCGACGCCCTACGAGCAGTACTTC. Translated, it gives CASRTGPSTPYEQYF. Full variable domain (remainder filled in from reference TRBV7-2 and TRBJ2-7): GAGVSQSPSNKVTEKGKDVELRCDPISGHTALYWYRQSLGQGLEFLIYFQGNSAPDKSGLPSDRFSAERTGGSVSTLTIQRTQQEDSAVYLCASRTGPSTPYEQYFGPGTRLTVT.